This TCR beta chain was identified in a study of T cell responses to AZD1222 COVID-19 vaccine. TCRdb keeps only in-frame clones here, not all; method: immunoSEQ multiplex PCR. There are about 140,000 clones in the sample; 75% to 95% occur only once, and roughly 3.2% lies in the top ten. The CDR3 is made up of 15 amino acids. V was pared by 4 bases and J by 1 base, with 4 bases of the junction left unmatched. Germline CDR1 and CDR2: SGHVS and FQNEAQ. Regarding the study as a whole: It was only after the peak T cell response that any repertoires were sampled. Spike-specific TCR breadth and depth went up after people got two AZD1222 doses. CD4 TCRs covered the whole spike, strongest at regions 160-218 and 743-854. Seropositive AZD1222 recipients at baseline numbered only five or six.

On this clone itself: Its antigen is not known.

This TCR was sampled from an adult in good health. The J gene is TRBJ1-5, the V gene TRBV7-8; 7 bases align to TRBD1. Sequencing was performed on peripheral blood, taken on day 0 of AZD1222 vaccination. In DNA form, the CDR3 reads TGTGCCAGCAGCTCGGGACAGTGGAGCAATCAGCCCCAGCATTTT. Its protein is CASSSGQWSNQPQHF.